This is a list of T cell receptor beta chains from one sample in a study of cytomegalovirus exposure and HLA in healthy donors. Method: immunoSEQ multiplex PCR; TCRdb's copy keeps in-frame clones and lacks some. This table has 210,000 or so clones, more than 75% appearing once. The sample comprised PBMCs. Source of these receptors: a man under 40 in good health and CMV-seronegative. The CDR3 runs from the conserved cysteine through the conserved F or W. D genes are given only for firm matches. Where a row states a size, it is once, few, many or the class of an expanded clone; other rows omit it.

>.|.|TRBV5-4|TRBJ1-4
CASSSAQGGVEKLFF
TGTGCCAGCAGCTCAGCACAGGGAGGGGTTGAAAAACTGTTTTTT
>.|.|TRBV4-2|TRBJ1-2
CASSQVAPADYGYTF
TGTGCCAGCAGCCAAGTGGCCCCCGCGGACTATGGCTACACCTTC
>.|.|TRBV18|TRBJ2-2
CASSSTFLEVFF
TGTGCCAGCTCATCGACATTTTTGGAGGTGTTTTTT
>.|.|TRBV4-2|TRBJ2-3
CASSQGTGRDKYSTDTQYF
TGTGCCAGCAGCCAAGGGACTGGGCGTGACAAATATAGCACAGATACGCAGTATTTT
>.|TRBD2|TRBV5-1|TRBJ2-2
CASSLAPIGTSGRFTGELFF
TGCGCCAGCAGCTTGGCCCCGATTGGGACTAGCGGGAGGTTTACCGGGGAGCTGTTTTTT
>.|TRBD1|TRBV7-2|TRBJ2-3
CASSLRGQWGTDTQYF
TGTGCCAGCAGCTTAAGGGGGCAGTGGGGCACAGATACGCAGTATTTT
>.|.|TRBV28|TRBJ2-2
CASLTGSITGELFF
TGTGCCAGCTTAACCGGGAGTATAACCGGGGAGCTGTTTTTT
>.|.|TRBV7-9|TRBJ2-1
CASSPGNNEQFF
TGTGCCAGCAGCCCGGGAAACAATGAGCAGTTCTTC
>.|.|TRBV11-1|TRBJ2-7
CASSSPRSGQSYEQYF
TGTGCCAGCAGCTCCCCCCGCTCCGGACAGAGCTACGAGCAGTACTTC
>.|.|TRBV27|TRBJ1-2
CASSQRTGSGYTF
TGTGCCAGCAGTCAAAGAACAGGGAGCGGCTACACCTTC
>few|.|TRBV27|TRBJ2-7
CASSSLTYEQYF
TGTGCCAGCAGTTCCCTAACCTACGAGCAGTACTTC
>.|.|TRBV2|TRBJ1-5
CASSADRSNQPQHF
TGTGCCAGCAGCGCCGACAGGAGCAATCAGCCCCAGCATTTT
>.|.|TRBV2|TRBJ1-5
CASRGSGNQPQHF
TGTGCCAGCAGGGGCAGTGGCAATCAGCCCCAGCATTTT
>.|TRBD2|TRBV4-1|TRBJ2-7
CASSHPAPGLGSYEQYF
TGCGCCAGCAGCCACCCCGCACCGGGACTAGGAAGTTACGAGCAGTACTTC
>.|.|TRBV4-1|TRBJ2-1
CASSQDGFSPYNEQFF
TGCGCCAGCAGCCAAGACGGGTTTTCCCCCTACAATGAGCAGTTCTTC
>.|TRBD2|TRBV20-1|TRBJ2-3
CSLAGDTQYF
TGCAGTCTAGCGGGAGATACGCAGTATTTT
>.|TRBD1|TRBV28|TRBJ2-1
CASSPPGQAAYNEQFF
TGTGCCAGCAGTCCACCGGGACAGGCGGCCTACAATGAGCAGTTCTTC
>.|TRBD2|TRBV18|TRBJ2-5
CASSAGLAEETQYF
TGTGCCAGCTCAGCGGGACTAGCGGAGGAGACCCAGTACTTC
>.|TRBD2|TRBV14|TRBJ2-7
CASRPTSRIEQYF
TGTGCCAGCAGACCGACTAGCCGGATTGAGCAGTACTTC
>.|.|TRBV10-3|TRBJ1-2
CASTGTPALVDTF
TGTGCTAGCACCGGGACACCCGCGCTTGTTGACACCTTC
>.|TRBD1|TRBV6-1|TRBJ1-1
CASSRQGNTEAFF
TGTGCCAGCAGTAGACAGGGTAACACTGAAGCTTTCTTT
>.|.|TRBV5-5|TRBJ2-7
CASSLLDYEQYF
TGTGCCAGCAGCTTGCTAGACTACGAGCAGTACTTC
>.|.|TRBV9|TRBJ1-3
CASRRGSGSGNTIYF
TGTGCCAGCAGACGGGGGTCTGGCTCTGGAAACACCATATATTTT
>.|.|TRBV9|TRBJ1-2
CASSYQGSTYGYTF
TGTGCCAGCAGCTATCAGGGATCGACCTATGGCTACACCTTC
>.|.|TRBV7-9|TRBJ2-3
CASSWGLSSTDTQYF
TGTGCCAGCAGCTGGGGACTGTCTAGCACAGATACGCAGTATTTT
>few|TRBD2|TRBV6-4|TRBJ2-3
CASSERGGTDTQYF
TGTGCCAGCAGTGAGCGGGGGGGCACAGATACGCAGTATTTT
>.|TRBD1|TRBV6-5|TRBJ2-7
CASSPRTGDDEQYF
TGTGCCAGCAGTCCTAGGACAGGGGACGACGAGCAGTACTTC
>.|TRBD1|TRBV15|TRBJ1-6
CATSSGTGNPPLHF
TGTGCCACCAGCAGCGGGACAGGCAATCCACCCCTCCACTTT
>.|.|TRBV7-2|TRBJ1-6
CASIKELSYNSPLHF
TGTGCCAGCATCAAGGAGCTCTCCTATAATTCACCCCTCCACTTT
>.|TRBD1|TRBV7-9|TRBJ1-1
CASSFGQGADTEAFF
TGTGCCAGCAGCTTTGGGCAGGGGGCTGACACTGAAGCTTTCTTT
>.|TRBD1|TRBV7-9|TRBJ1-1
CASSRTGTGGGEAFF
TGTGCCAGCAGCCGGACGGGGACAGGGGGTGGTGAAGCTTTCTTT
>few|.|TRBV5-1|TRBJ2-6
CASNPGRTEGANGLTF
TGCGCCAGCAATCCAGGGAGGACGGAGGGGGCCAACGGCCTGACTTTC
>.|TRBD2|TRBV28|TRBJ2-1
CASSSRTSSEFF
TGTGCCAGCAGTTCCAGGACTAGCTCGGAGTTCTTC
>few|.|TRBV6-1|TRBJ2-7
CASSPDSFYEQYF
TGTGCCAGCTCCCCGGACAGTTTCTACGAGCAGTACTTC
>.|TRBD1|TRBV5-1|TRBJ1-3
CASSLGDSSGNTIYF
TGCGCCAGCAGCTTGGGGGACAGCTCTGGAAACACCATATATTTT
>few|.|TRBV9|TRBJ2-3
CASSVAGRGSTDTQYF
TGTGCCAGCAGCGTAGCTGGCCGGGGGAGCACAGATACGCAGTATTTT
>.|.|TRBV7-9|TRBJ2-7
CSSSFATPSSYEQYF
TGTTCCAGCAGCTTTGCGACTCCCTCCTCCTACGAGCAGTACTTC
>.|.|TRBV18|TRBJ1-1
CASSPSTNPGEGAFF
TGTGCCAGCTCACCCTCTACGAATCCAGGGGAAGGAGCTTTCTTT
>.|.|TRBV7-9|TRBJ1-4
CASSLWGQHEKLFF
TGTGCCAGCAGCCTCTGGGGGCAACATGAAAAACTGTTTTTT
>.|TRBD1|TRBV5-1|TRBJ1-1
CASSLEPGGVNTEAFF
TGCGCCAGCAGCTTGGAGCCAGGGGGCGTGAACACTGAAGCTTTCTTT
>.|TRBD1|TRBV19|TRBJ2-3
CASSIGTGTSTDTQYF
TGTGCCAGTAGTATAGGGACAGGGACTAGCACAGATACGCAGTATTTT
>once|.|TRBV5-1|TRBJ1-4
CASSRTVGEKLFF
TGCGCCAGCAGCCGGACAGTCGGTGAAAAACTGTTTTTT
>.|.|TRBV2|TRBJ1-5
CASSYRVWDQPQHF
TGTGCCAGCAGTTACAGGGTTTGGGATCAGCCCCAGCATTTT
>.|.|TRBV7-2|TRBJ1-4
CASSLASAGGNEKLFF
TGTGCCAGCAGCTTAGCGTCAGCGGGGGGAAATGAAAAACTGTTTTTT
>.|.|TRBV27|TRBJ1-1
CARTGTTEAFF
TGTGCCAGAACAGGGACAACTGAAGCTTTCTTT
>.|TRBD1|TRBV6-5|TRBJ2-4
CATRGTGRSIQYF
TGTGCCACTCGTGGGACAGGCCGAAGCATTCAGTACTTC
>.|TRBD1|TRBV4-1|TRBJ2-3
CASSPSGTGGTDTQYF
TGCGCCAGCAGCCCGAGCGGGACAGGGGGCACAGATACGCAGTATTTT
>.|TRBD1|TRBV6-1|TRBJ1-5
CASSPGTVSNQPQHF
TGTGCCAGCAGTCCCGGGACAGTTAGCAATCAGCCCCAGCATTTT
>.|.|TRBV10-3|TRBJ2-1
CAISDKNTYNEQFF
TGTGCCATCAGTGACAAGAACACCTACAATGAGCAGTTCTTC
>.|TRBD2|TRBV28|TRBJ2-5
CASSGGGNQETQYF
TGTGCCAGCAGTGGCGGGGGAAATCAAGAGACCCAGTACTTC
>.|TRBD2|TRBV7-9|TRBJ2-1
CASSLLAGESYNEQFF
TGTGCCAGCAGCCTGCTAGCGGGAGAGTCCTACAATGAGCAGTTCTTC